The following is a T cell receptor beta chain sequence with its context. One junction end does not reproduce the germline sequence, and a read error may be involved. These data belong to a study of blood T cells in healthy people across ages. Together with a sample-barcoded 5' primer, a J-beta primer mix was included in a second PCR lasting 7 to 11 cycles. TCRdb passed the 5' RACE reads through MiXCR, listing each CDR3 protein once. The repertoire holds 890,000 or so distinct CDR3 sequences, 55% to 65% seen once, with about a quarter in the top ten. The specimen was blood. This sequence originates from a man aged 30-40 years in good health.

CDR3: CASSLASSGGNEQYF. Written as DNA, the CDR3 is TGTGCAAGCAGCTTAGCCTCTAGCGGGGGCAATGAGCAGTACTTC. The gene calls are TRBV7-2 and TRBJ2-7, with 10 bases that match TRBD2. Germline V CDR1 and CDR2: SGHTA, FQGNSA. CDR3 length equals 15 residues.